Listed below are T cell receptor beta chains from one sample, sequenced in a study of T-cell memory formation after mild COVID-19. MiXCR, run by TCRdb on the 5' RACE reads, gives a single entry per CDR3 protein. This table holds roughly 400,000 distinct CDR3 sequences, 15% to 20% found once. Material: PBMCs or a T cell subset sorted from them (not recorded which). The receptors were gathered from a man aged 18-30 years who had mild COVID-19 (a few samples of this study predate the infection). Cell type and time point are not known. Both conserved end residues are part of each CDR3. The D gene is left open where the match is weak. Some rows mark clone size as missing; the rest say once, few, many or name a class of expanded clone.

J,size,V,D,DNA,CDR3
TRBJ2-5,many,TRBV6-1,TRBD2,TGTGCCAGCAGTGAAGCGGGGGGGCAAGAGACCCAGTACTTC,CASSEAGGQETQYF
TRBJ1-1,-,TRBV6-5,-,TGTGCCAGCAGCTACCCCCCGGGTTGGGTTTTCTTT,CASSYPPGWVFF
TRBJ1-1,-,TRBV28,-,TGTGCCAGCAGTTTCGCGTACACTGAAGCTTTCTTT,CASSFAYTEAFF
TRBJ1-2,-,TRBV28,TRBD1,TGTGCCAGCGGAGACCCCACAGGGGCGGGCTACACCTTC,CASGDPTGAGYTF
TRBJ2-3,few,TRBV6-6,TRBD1,TGTGCCAGCAGTTACATTGGGACAGGGGAGGAAAAAGATACGCAGTATTTT,CASSYIGTGEEKDTQYF
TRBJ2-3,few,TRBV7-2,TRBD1,TGTGCCAGCAGCCCCTGGGACAGAGTGGCAGATACGCAGTATTTT,CASSPWDRVADTQYF
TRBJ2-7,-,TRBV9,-,TGTGCCAGCAGCGTAGAACTTGGACAGTCCTACGAGCAGTACTTC,CASSVELGQSYEQYF
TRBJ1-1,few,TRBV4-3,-,TGCGCCAGCAGCCAAGATAGCAGCCGTGAAGCTTTCTTT,CASSQDSSREAFF
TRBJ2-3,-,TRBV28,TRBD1,TGTGCCATGAGGGACAGCCGGTCGGATACGCAGTATTTT,CAMRDSRSDTQYF
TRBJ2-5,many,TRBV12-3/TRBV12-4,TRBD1,TGTGCCAGCAGCCACACAGGGGGCGATTCCAAAGAGACCCAGTACTTC,CASSHTGGDSKETQYF
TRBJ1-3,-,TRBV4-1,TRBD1,TGCGCCAGCAGCCGCACAGGGGAAGGAAACACCATATATTTT,CASSRTGEGNTIYF
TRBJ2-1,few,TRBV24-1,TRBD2,TGTGCCACCTTAGGGACTAGCGGGGGGTCCTACAATGAGCAGTTCTTC,CATLGTSGGSYNEQFF
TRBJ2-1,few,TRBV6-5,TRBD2,TGTGCCAGCAGTTCCGGAGCGGGGGGGCCCCACAATGAGCAGTTCTTC,CASSSGAGGPHNEQFF
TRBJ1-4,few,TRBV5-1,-,TGCGCCAGCAGCGACGGGATTTCTAATGAAAAACTGTTTTTT,CASSDGISNEKLFF
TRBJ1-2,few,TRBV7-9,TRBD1,TGTGCCACCGGGGACAGGGCATATGGCTACACCTTC,CATGDRAYGYTF
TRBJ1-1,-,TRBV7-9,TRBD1,TGTGCCAGCAGCCCGACCGGGACAGGGATCACTGAAGCTTTCTTT,CASSPTGTGITEAFF
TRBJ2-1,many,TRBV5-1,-,TGCGCCAGCAGCTTGGAAAGCGGCTCCTACAATGAGCAGTTCTTC,CASSLESGSYNEQFF
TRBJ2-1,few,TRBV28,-,TGTGCCAGCAGTGCCAAGGGGAGCAATGAGCAGTTCTTC,CASSAKGSNEQFF
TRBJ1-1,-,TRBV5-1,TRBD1,TGCGCCAGCAGACTGACAGGGGCTGAAGCTTTCTTT,CASRLTGAEAFF
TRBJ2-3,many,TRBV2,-,TGTGCCAGCAGTGAGAGGGGCCACGCAGATACGCAGTATTTT,CASSERGHADTQYF
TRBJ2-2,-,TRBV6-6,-,TGTGCCAGCAGTCCCACCTGGGGGGGGGAGCTGTTTTTT,CASSPTWGGELFF
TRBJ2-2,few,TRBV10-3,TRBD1,TGTGCCATCAAACCTGCAGGGGGATCCGGGGAGCTGTTTTTT,CAIKPAGGSGELFF
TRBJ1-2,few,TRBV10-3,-,TGTGCCATCAGGGAGGGGACGGCCAACTATGGCTACACCTTC,CAIREGTANYGYTF
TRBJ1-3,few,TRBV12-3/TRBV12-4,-,TGTGCCACCATGATCATCCCAAGCTCTGGAAACACCATATATTTT,CATMIIPSSGNTIYF
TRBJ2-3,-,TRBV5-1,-,TGCGCCAGCTCGGGTTCGGTGGCTGGGGCAGATACGCAGTATTTT,CASSGSVAGADTQYF
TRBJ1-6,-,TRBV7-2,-,TGTGCCAGCAGACGTAGGGCGAATTCACCCCTCCACTTT,CASRRRANSPLHF
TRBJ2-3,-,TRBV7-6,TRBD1,TGTGCCAGCAGCCCCCGGACAGGGTGGAGCACAGATACGCAGTATTTT,CASSPRTGWSTDTQYF
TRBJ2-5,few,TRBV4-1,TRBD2,TGCGCCAGCAGCCAAAACGGACTAGCTGGGGAGACCCAGTACTTC,CASSQNGLAGETQYF
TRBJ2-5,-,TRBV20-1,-,TGCAGTGCATCGTCCGGGACTCCTCAGGAGACCCAGTACTTC,CSASSGTPQETQYF
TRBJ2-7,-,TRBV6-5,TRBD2,TGTGCCAGCAGTTACTTGGCGGGAGCCTCTCGTTCCTACGAGCAGTACTTC,CASSYLAGASRSYEQYF
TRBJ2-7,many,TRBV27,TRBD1,TGTGCCAGCAGTTTAGGTGGGACAGGGACAGGGGAGCAGTACTTC,CASSLGGTGTGEQYF
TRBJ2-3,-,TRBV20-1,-,TGCAGTACCCACCTTCGGGGGGCTAGTACAGATACGCAGTATTTT,CSTHLRGASTDTQYF
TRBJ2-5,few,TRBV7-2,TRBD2,TGTGCCAGCAGCTTAGGATTAGCGGGGGGCCGGGAGACCCAGTACTTC,CASSLGLAGGRETQYF
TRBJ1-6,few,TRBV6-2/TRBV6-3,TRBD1,TGTGCCAGCCGGGGGACAGGGGGCCTTTTTCGGAATTCACCCCTCCACTTT,CASRGTGGLFRNSPLHF
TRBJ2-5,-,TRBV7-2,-,TGTGCCAGCAGCCTCCTGGGGGCGGACCCCCAGTACTTC,CASSLLGADPQYF
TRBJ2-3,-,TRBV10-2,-,TGCGCCAGCAGTGACAGGGTCGGTTCAGATACGCAGTATTTT,CASSDRVGSDTQYF
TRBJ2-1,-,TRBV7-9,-,TGTGCCAGCAGCGGGCTTGGCGAGAATGAGCAGTTCTTC,CASSGLGENEQFF
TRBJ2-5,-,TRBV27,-,TGTGCCAGCAGTTTGAACCGGGACACCCGGGAGACCCAGTACTTC,CASSLNRDTRETQYF
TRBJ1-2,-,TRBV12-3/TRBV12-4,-,TGTGCCAGCAGTCTGGACCCGGTAGGAGTTTTACAAGGCTACACCTTC,CASSLDPVGVLQGYTF
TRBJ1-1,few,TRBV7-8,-,TGTGCCAGCAGTTCATCATCGGGGGGGGAAGCTTTCTTT,CASSSSSGGEAFF
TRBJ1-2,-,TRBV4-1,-,TGCGCCAGCAGCCAAGTCGGGCAGGGAATAAACTATGGCTACACCTTC,CASSQVGQGINYGYTF
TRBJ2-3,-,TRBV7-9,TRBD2,TGTGCCAGCAGCACGGGACTAGCGTCCCGCTCAGATACGCAGTATTTT,CASSTGLASRSDTQYF